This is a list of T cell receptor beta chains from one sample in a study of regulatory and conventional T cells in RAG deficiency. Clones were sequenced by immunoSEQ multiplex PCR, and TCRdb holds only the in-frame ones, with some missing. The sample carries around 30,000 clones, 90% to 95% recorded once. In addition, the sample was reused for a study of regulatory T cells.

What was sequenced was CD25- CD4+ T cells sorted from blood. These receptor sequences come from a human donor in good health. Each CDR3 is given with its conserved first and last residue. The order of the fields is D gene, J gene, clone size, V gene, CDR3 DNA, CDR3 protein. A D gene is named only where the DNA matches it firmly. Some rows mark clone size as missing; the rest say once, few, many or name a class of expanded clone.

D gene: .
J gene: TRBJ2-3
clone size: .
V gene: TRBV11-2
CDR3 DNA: TGTGCCAGCAGCTTATTCCCCCCCGGAGTAACAGATACGCAGTATTTT
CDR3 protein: CASSLFPPGVTDTQYF

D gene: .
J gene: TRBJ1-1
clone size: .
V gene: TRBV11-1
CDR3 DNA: TGTGCCAGCAGCTTGAGGGACACTGAAGCTTTCTTT
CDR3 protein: CASSLRDTEAFF

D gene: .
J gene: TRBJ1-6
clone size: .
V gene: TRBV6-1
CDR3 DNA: TGTGCCAGCAGTGTCGGGGAGGGGGAAGGCTCCTATAATTCACCCCTCCACTTT
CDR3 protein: CASSVGEGEGSYNSPLHF

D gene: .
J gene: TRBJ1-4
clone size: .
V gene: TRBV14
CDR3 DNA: TGTGCCAGCAGCAAGACAGTAGATGAAAAACTGTTTTTT
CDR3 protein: CASSKTVDEKLFF

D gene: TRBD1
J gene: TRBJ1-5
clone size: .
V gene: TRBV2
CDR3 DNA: TGTGCCAGCAGTGATTTGACAGGGCATCAGCCCCAGCATTTT
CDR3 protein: CASSDLTGHQPQHF

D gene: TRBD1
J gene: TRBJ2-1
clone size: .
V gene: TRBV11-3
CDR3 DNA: TGTGCCAGCAGCTTAGGACAGGGGGCAGGCGATGAGCAGTTCTTC
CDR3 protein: CASSLGQGAGDEQFF

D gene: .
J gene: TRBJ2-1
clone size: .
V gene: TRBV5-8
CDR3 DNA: TGTGCCAGCAGCTTAGGTTCCGGGGGGCCCGTGGATGAGCAGTTCTTC
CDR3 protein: CASSLGSGGPVDEQFF

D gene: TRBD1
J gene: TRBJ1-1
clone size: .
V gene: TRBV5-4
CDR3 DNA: TGTGCCAGCAGCTTGGGGGGCAGGGGGCAGGGCACTGAAGCTTTCTTT
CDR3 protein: CASSLGGRGQGTEAFF

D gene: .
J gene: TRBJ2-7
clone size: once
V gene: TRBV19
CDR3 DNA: TGTGCCAGTAGTGGCAAGGGGAGGCGGGTAAACTACGAGCAGTACTTC
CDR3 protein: CASSGKGRRVNYEQYF

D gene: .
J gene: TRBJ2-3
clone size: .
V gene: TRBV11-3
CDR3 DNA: TGTGCCAGCAGCTCCCCAGGGGAGACAGATACGCAGTATTTT
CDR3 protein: CASSSPGETDTQYF

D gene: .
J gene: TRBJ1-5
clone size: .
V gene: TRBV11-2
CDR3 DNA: TGTGCCAGCAGCCCCACAGCTTATAGCAATCAGCCCCAGCATTTT
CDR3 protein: CASSPTAYSNQPQHF

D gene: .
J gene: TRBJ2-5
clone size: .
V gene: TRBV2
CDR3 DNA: TGTGCCAGCACCATACCGGACAGCCAAGAGACCCAGTACTTC
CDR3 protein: CASTIPDSQETQYF

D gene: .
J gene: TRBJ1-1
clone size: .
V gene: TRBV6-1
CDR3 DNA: TGTGCCAGCGCATACAGCACCGTGAACACTGAAGCTTTCTTT
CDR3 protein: CASAYSTVNTEAFF

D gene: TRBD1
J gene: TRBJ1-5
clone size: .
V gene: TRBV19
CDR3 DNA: TGTGCCAACGACAGGGGCGGTCAGCCCCAGCATTTT
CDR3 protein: CANDRGGQPQHF

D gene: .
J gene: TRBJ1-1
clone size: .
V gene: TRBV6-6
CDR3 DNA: TGTGCCAGCAGTTATGGGGGCGCGGACACTGAAGCTTTCTTT
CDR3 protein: CASSYGGADTEAFF

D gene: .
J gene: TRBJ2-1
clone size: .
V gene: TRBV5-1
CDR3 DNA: TGCGCCAGCAGCTCGTCGGTGGGAGTTTGGGGAAATGAGCAGTTCTTC
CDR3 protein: CASSSSVGVWGNEQFF

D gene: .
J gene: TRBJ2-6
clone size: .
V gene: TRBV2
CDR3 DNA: TGTGCCAGCAGTGAATTTCTGGGGGCAGGGCCTGGGGCCAACGTCCTGACTTTC
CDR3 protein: CASSEFLGAGPGANVLTF

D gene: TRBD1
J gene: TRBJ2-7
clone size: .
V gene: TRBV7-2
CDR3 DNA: TGTGCCAGCAACCGGGGAGGGGGACAGGGGTCCTCCCTTTCCTACGAGCAGTACTTC
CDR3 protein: CASNRGGGQGSSLSYEQYF

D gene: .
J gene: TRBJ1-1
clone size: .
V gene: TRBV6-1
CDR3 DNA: TGTGCCAGCAGTGATCTCTGGGTCCGGGGGAACACTGAAGCTTTCTTT
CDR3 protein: CASSDLWVRGNTEAFF

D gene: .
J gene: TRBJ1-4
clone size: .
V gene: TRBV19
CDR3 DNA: TGTGCCAGAAAGGCGGTTAGACCTAATGAAAAACTGTTTTTT
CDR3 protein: CARKAVRPNEKLFF

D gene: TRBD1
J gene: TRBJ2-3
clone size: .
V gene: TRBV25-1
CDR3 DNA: TGTGCCAGCAGTTGGACCCTCTTAGTGGGACAGGGTTCAGATACGCAGTATTTT
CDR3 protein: CASSWTLLVGQGSDTQYF

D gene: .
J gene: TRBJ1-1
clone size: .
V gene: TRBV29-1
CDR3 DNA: TGCAGCGTTGAATCGCGGAAAGGAGCTTTCTTT
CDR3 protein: CSVESRKGAFF

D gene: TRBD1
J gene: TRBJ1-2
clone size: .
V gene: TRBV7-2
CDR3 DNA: TGTGCCAGCAGCGCAGTGGTTGGGACAGGGGGCCCTCGGGGTGGCTACACCTTC
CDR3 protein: CASSAVVGTGGPRGGYTF

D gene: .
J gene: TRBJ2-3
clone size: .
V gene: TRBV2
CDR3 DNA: TGTGCCAGCAGGGCGGCAGATACGCAGTATTTT
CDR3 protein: CASRAADTQYF

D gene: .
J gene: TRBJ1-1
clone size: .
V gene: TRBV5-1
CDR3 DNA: TGCGCCAGCAGGTTACGGGAAACGACTCCGAACACTGAAGCTTTCTTT
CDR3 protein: CASRLRETTPNTEAFF

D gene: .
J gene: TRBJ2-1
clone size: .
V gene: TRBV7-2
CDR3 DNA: TGTGCCAGCAGCTTACTTGAGCAGTTCTTC
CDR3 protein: CASSLLEQFF

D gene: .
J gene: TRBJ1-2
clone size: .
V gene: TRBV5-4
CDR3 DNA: TGTGCCAGCAGCTTGGAGACCAGGGGAAGTTTTGGCTACACCTTC
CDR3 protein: CASSLETRGSFGYTF

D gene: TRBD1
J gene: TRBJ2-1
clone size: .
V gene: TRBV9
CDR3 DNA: TGTGCCAGCAGCGTAACGGGACAGGAACGCAATGAGCAGTTCTTC
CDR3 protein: CASSVTGQERNEQFF

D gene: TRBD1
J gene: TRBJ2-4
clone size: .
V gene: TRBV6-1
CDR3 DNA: TGTGCCAGCAGTGAGCGGGACAGGACATTAAACATTCAGTACTTC
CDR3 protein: CASSERDRTLNIQYF

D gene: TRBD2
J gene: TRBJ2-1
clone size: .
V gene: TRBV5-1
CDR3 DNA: TGCGCCAGCAGCCTCTCCCCAGCGGGGGGGCGGGATGAGCAGTTCTTC
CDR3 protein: CASSLSPAGGRDEQFF

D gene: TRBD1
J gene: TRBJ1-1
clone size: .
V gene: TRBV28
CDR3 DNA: TGTGCCAGCAGTTTGTTGACAGGGGGGACTGAAGCTTTCTTT
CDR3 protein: CASSLLTGGTEAFF

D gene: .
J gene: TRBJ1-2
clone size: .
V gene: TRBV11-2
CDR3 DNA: TGTGCCAGCAGCTCCCAAAACTACTATGGCTACACCTTC
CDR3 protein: CASSSQNYYGYTF

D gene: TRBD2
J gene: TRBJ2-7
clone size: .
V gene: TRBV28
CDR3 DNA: TGTGCCAGCAGTTTCGGGGCGGGGGGGTCCTACGAGCAGTACTTC
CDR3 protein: CASSFGAGGSYEQYF

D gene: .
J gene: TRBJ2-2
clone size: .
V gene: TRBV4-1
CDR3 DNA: TGCGCCAGCAGCCAAGACGGACAGCCGAACACCGGGGAGCTGTTTTTT
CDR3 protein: CASSQDGQPNTGELFF

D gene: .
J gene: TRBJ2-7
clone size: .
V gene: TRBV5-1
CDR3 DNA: TGCGCCAGCAGCTTGGCGGCGGGGAGCAACGAGCAGTACTTC
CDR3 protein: CASSLAAGSNEQYF

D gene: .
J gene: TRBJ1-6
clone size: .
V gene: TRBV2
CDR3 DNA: TGTGCCAGCAGTCGCGACAGGATGGCCCTCCACTTT
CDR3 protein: CASSRDRMALHF

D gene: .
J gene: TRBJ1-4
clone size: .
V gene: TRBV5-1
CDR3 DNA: TGCGCCAGCAGCTTCTCCCGCACAGGGATCGTTGAAAAACTGTTTTTT
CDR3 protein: CASSFSRTGIVEKLFF

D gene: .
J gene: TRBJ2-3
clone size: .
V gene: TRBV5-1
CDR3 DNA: TGCGCCAGCAGCTTGGAGGCTAGCCTGGGGGATACGCAGTATTTT
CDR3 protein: CASSLEASLGDTQYF

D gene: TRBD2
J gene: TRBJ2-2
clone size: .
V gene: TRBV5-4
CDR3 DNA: TGTGCCAGCAGCTTGTCCTCCCGTAGCGGGGGGATTAGGACCGGGGAGCTGTTTTTT
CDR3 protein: CASSLSSRSGGIRTGELFF

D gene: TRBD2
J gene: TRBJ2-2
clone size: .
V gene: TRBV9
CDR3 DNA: TGTGCCAGCAGCGCCCCGGGGGGACGACAGACCGGGGAGCTGTTTTTT
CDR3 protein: CASSAPGGRQTGELFF

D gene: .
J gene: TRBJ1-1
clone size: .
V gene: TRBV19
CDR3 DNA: TGTGCCGTCAGGGGAATCATGAACACTGAAGCTTTCTTT
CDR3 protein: CAVRGIMNTEAFF

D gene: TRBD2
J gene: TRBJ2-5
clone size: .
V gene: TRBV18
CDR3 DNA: TGTGCCAGCTCACCAATACTAGCGGAAGAGACCCAGTACTTC
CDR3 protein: CASSPILAEETQYF

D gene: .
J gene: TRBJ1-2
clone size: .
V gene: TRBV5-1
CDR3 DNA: TGCGCCAGCAGCCCCCACGTGAGTCAGGGAGGCTATGGCTACACCTTC
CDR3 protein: CASSPHVSQGGYGYTF

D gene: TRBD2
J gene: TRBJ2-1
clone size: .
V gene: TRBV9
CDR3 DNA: TGTGCCAGCAGCGTAGTGGGGGGGGATTACAATGAGCAGTTCTTC
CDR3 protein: CASSVVGGDYNEQFF

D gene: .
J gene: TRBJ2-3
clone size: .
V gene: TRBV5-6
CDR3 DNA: TGTGCCAGCAGCCCCCCCCGACAGGGCACAGATACGCAGTATTTT
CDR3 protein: CASSPPRQGTDTQYF